This T cell receptor (beta chain) was obtained from a study of blood T cells in healthy people across ages. Study-wide results and limits: Naive CD4+ cell counts and diversity both ran higher in long-lived than in aged donors. Researchers report that TCR beta diversity correlated strongly with naive T cell percentage.

This clonotype has a handful of counts. Its antigen is currently unknown. Through a sample-barcoded 5' primer and a J-beta primer mix, a second PCR was run for roughly 6 to 12 cycles. TCRdb recomputed calls from the 5' RACE reads with MiXCR, one row per CDR3 protein. This sample yields 700,000 to 850,000 distinct CDR3 sequences, of which around 36% are seen a single time; roughly 13% belongs to the top ten. Caucasian, healthy and from Russia, the donors were aged between about 6 and 100. The sample taken for sequencing was blood. The source is a man aged 18 to 30 in good health.

CDR3 loop: CSAPLRGNEQFF. In nucleotides, the CDR3 is TGCAGTGCCCCCCTCCGCGGCAATGAGCAGTTCTTC. V and J are TRBV20-1 and TRBJ2-1, with D unclear. V dropped 6 bases and J dropped 6 bases, with 12 bases sitting between them. Germline V gene data show CDR1 as DFQATT and CDR2 as SNEGSKA (reference sequence). CDR3 length: 12 residues.